This T cell receptor beta chain was captured in a study of T cells in Graves' hyperthyroidism and ophthalmopathy. The J segment lost 4 bases and the V segment lost 7 bases, leaving 12 bases of the junction unmatched. Germline-derived CDR1 and CDR2 are MDHEN and SYDVKM. The CDR3 length is 15 residues. This clonotype was counted many times. Researchers amplified the TCR beta CDR3 regions from RNA transcripts. HTBI primers were employed in a first-round RT-PCR of the TCR CDR3. TCRdb re-derived calls from the multiplex PCR reads in MiXCR, one entry per CDR3 protein. The data contain some 620,000 distinct CDR3 sequences, 15% to 20% of them singletons.

This TCR came from a woman aged 25 to 39 with Graves' hyperthyroidism. The chain has TRBV28 and TRBJ2-7; 8 positions match TRBD2. Sequencing was done on a sample of blood. CDR3 loop: CASKGSGLVMYEQYF. DNA for the CDR3: TGTGCCAGCAAGGGGTCGGGACTAGTTATGTACGAGCAGTACTTC.